This TCR beta chain stems from a study of blood T cell repertoires in COVID-19. Overall study: Researchers got acute and convalescent COVID-19 samples from the United States, Italy and Spain. From T cells, B-cell-depleted T cells, or PBMCs came the material, which was cDNA or gDNA.

Libraries were prepared by immunoSEQ multiplex PCR; TCRdb keeps only in-frame clonotypes and omits some of them. The sample lists roughly 150,000 clones; about 83% were seen once. Trimming pared 6 bases from V and 6 bases from J, leaving 15 bases between. CDR3 length equals 14 residues. Looked up from germline, CDR1 is LNHDA and CDR2 is SQIVND (reference sequence). Sequenced material: peripheral blood. The sequence came from a man aged 55 to 69 with acute or convalescent COVID-19. The chain has TRBV19 and TRBJ2-1; D may be TRBD2 (6 bases). CDR3 sequence reads: CASRSRSGGNEQFF. The CDR3 DNA reads as TGTGCCAGTAGGTCTAGATCCGGGGGCAATGAGCAGTTCTTC.